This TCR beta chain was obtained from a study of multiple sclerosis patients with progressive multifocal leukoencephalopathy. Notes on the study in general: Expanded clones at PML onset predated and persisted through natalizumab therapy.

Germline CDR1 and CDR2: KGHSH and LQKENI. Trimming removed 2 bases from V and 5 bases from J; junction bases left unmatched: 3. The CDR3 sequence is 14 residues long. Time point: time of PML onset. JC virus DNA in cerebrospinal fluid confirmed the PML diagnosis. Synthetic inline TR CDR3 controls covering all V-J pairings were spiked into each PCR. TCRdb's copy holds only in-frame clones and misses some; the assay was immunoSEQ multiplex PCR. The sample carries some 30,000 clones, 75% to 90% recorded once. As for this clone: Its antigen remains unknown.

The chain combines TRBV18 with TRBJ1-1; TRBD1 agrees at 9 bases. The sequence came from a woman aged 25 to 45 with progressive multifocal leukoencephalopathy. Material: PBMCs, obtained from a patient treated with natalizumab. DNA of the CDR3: TGTGCCAGCTCACCAAGGACAGGGGAAACTGAAGCTTTCTTT. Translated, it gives CASSPRTGETEAFF.